The 25 T cell receptor beta chains in this list originate from one sample, sequenced in a study of T cell clonality in common variable immunodeficiency. Study conclusions and caveats: Reportedly, TCR beta sequences from common variable immunodeficiency showed fewer deletions and N-nucleotide insertions.

Assay used: immunoSEQ multiplex PCR; TCRdb lists only in-frame clones, some missing. The table records about 21,000 clones without singletons, the ten largest covering around 2.5%. These receptors' antigens are unknown. Sequenced input: peripheral blood mononuclear cells. The receptor source for this set is a human donor with common variable immunodeficiency.

At least ten counts were recorded for this clone. The sequence runs out 3 residues before the end of the CDR3; the remainder is reconstructed from the germline J gene. The chain combines TRBV30 with TRBJ1-1, with 10 bases lining up with TRBD1. The CDR3 sequence is 17 residues long. V shed 4 bases and J 4 bases; nucleotides not matched to a gene: 15. Germline CDR1 GTSNPN, CDR2 SVGIG (reference sequence). The CDR3 bases that were read are TGTGCCTGGACGTTCCGGGACAGGGGACTCGTTGGCACTGAA. Its translation is CAWTFRDRGLVGTE. The entire CDR3 is CAWTFRDRGLVGTEAFF.

This clone was detected many times. The CDR3 end is not reached by the read, which stops 3 residues before it; the germline J gene fills it in. V and J are TRBV10-3 and TRBJ2-3; D not resolved. CDR1 is ENHRY and CDR2 is SYGVKD in the germline V gene. Trimming took 3 bases from V and 0 from J, leaving 7 bases between them. CDR3 size: 14 residues. The CDR3 sequence is CAISDPTSTDTQYF. The sequenced CDR3 bases are TGTGCCATCAGTGACCCGACAAGCACAGATACG.

The sample holds many counts of this clone. The missing CDR3 end, 3 residues past where the read stops, is filled in from the germline J gene. The chain recombines TRBV5-6 with TRBJ1-6, with D perhaps matching TRBD1 (5 bases). This CDR3 spans 14 amino acids. V shed 5 bases and J shed 7 bases, with 13 bases lying between them. Germline values: CDR1 SGHDT, CDR2 YYEEEE. The part of the CDR3 DNA that was read is TGTGCCAGCAGTATTGGGGGACTGAATTCACCC. It encodes CASSIGGLNSP. The CDR3 reads in full as CASSIGGLNSPLHF.

This clone was seen many times. Read coverage stops 3 residues before the CDR3 terminus; the germline J gene supplies the remainder. The chain has TRBV3-1 (or the pseudogene TRBV3-2) and TRBJ2-5; TRBD1 aligns across 9 bases. J gave up 1 base and V 4 bases, and 10 bases lay outside the gene matches. Germline values: CDR1 LGHDT, CDR2 YNNKEL (reference sequence). There are 17 residues in the CDR3. The CDR3 bases that were read are TGTGCCAGCAGCCTCACCGGGACAGGGTATTTCCAAGAGACC. Its translation is CASSLTGTGYFQET. The whole CDR3 is CASSLTGTGYFQETQYF.

This clone was counted at least ten times. The CDR3 end falls 3 residues outside the read, so it is completed with the germline J gene. J is TRBJ2-3 and V is TRBV7-3; 12 bases fit TRBD2. CDR3 length: 15 amino acids. Germline CDR1 SGHTA, CDR2 FQGTGA. V trimming: 5 bases; J trimming: 5 bases; junction bases outside the gene matches: 5. CDR3 DNA, as far as it was read: TGTGCCAGCAGCCCTAGCGGGGGGGCCCTAGATACG. It translates to CASSPSGGALDT. The entire CDR3 protein is CASSPSGGALDTQYF.

The table lists this clone with many counts. The missing CDR3 end, 3 residues past where the read stops, is filled in from the germline J gene. This chain uses TRBV19 with TRBJ1-2; 7 bases line up with TRBD1. Per germline, CDR1 LNHDA and CDR2 SQIVND (reference sequence). V shed 8 bases and J 6 bases; nucleotides not matched to a gene: 6. This CDR3 contains 12 residues. The sequenced CDR3 bases are TGTGCCAGTGTACAGGGGTTTGATGGC. Translation gives CASVQGFDG. The entire CDR3 sequence reads CASVQGFDGYTF.

This clone was counted ten times or more. The read ends 3 residues early relative to the CDR3; the germline J gene fills the gap. The V and J genes are TRBV14 and TRBJ2-5; 8 bases align to TRBD1. V was pared by 5 bases and J by 0 bases, with 5 bases of the junction left unmatched. The length of the CDR3 is 15 residues. From germline, CDR1 is SGHDN and CDR2 FVKESK. The CDR3 loop is CASSGRDRYQETQYF. The part of the CDR3 DNA that was read is TGTGCCAGCAGCGGCCGGGACAGGTACCAAGAGACC.

Many counts were recorded for this clone. The read terminates 3 residues before the CDR3 end, so the remaining end is supplied by the germline J gene. V usage is TRBV6-1 and J usage is TRBJ1-5; D gene unclear. CDR3 length: 15 residues. Germline V gives CDR1 MNHNS, CDR2 SASEGT. The V and J ends lost 0 bases and 0 bases respectively, with 6 bases between them. The CDR3 bases that were read are TGTGCCAGCAGTGAAGCTCCCCATAGCAATCAGCCC. Translation: CASSEAPHSNQP. The whole CDR3 sequence reads CASSEAPHSNQPQHF.

In regard to this clone: The read ends 3 residues shy of where the CDR3 ends; the end is completed using the germline J gene. Other nucleotide sequences in the sample specify the same CDR3. This chain connects TRBV30 to TRBJ1-1; 12 bases line up with TRBD1. CDR3 size: 18 residues. Germline CDR1 reads GTSNPN; CDR2 reads SVGIG (reference sequence). J gave up 0 bases and V 4 bases, and 12 bases lay outside the gene matches. Incomplete CDR3 DNA: TGTGCCTGGACCCTCATCCGGGACAGGGGGCCGTTGAACACTGAA. It yields the protein CAWTLIRDRGPLNTE. The whole CDR3 is CAWTLIRDRGPLNTEAFF.

This clone showed up many times. Coverage ceases 3 residues before the CDR3 finishes, and the germline J gene fills in the end. This rearrangement joins TRBV10-3 to TRBJ1-5, with D possibly matching TRBD1 (5 bases). Looked up from germline, CDR1 is ENHRY and CDR2 is SYGVKD. The CDR3 is made up of 15 amino acids. Trimming pared 0 bases from V and 7 bases from J, leaving 13 bases between. CDR3 DNA (partial): TGTGCCATCAGTGAGTCGGGTCCGGGGGACCAGCCC. The encoded protein is CAISESGPGDQP. The CDR3 in full is CAISESGPGDQPQHF.

This clone was counted a few times. The read terminates 3 residues before the CDR3 end, so the remaining end is supplied by the germline J gene. This rearrangement joins TRBV30 to TRBJ1-2, with 7 bases aligning to TRBD1. With V trimmed by 2 bases and J by 6 bases, 12 bases remained unmatched. CDR1 and CDR2 (germline): GTSNPN, SVGIG (reference sequence). The CDR3 extends over 15 amino acids. The CDR3 region is CAWSPDRFFFDGYTF. The DNA read from the CDR3 is TGTGCCTGGAGTCCGGACAGGTTCTTTTTTGATGGC.

The sample holds many counts of this clone. The read stops 3 residues short of the end of the CDR3; the missing end is completed from the germline J gene. J is TRBJ1-5 and V is TRBV7-6, with D perhaps matching TRBD1 (6 bases). Germline CDR1 SGHVS, CDR2 FNYEAQ. The CDR3 length is 14 residues. The V gene lost 4 bases and the J gene lost 3 bases, with 10 bases spanning the gap. The sequenced part of the CDR3 DNA is TGTGCCAGCAGCTCCGGACAGTTCAATCAGCCC. Its protein is CASSSGQFNQP. The CDR3 as a whole reads CASSSGQFNQPQHF.

This clone appeared many times. The CDR3 region is CASSLKGEGGETQYF. The CDR3 DNA, read in part, is TGTGCCAGCAGCTTGAAGGGGGAGGGAGGAGAGACC. This chain connects TRBV5-4 to TRBJ2-5; D possibly corresponds to TRBD2 (7 bases). The DNA ends 3 residues before the CDR3 does, and the rest of the CDR3 is filled in from the germline J gene. Germline V gene sequence: CDR1 SGHNT, CDR2 YYREEE (reference sequence). The germline V and J ends were trimmed by 1 base and 4 bases, with 14 bases remaining between them. The CDR3 runs 15 residues.

This clone was detected ten times or more. The read halts 3 residues ahead of the CDR3 end, with the missing end drawn from the germline J gene. This sequence joins TRBV14 and TRBJ2-3; D is perhaps TRBD2 (7 bases). Trimming shortened V by 4 bases and J by 4 bases, and 12 bases separated the two germline ends. Germline CDR1 reads SGHDN; CDR2 reads FVKESK. CDR3 length: 14 amino acids. The covered CDR3 bases are TGTGCCAGCAGCCCCTTAGGGGGGGCAGATACG. It yields the protein CASSPLGGADT. The full CDR3 protein reads CASSPLGGADTQYF.

This clone was recorded at least ten times. The read terminates 3 residues before the CDR3 end, so the remaining end is supplied by the germline J gene. The rearrangement uses TRBV20-1 and TRBJ2-3, with D possibly matching TRBD1 (6 bases). CDR1 DFQATT and CDR2 SNEGSKA come from the germline V gene (reference sequence). Trimming pared 1 base from V and 0 bases from J, leaving 14 bases between. The CDR3 covers 16 residues. The DNA read from the CDR3 is TGCAGTGCTAGAGGGCTGGGACAAATTAGCACAGATACG. Protein: CSARGLGQISTDT. The entire CDR3 reads CSARGLGQISTDTQYF.

This clone was counted ten times or more. The read halts 3 residues ahead of the CDR3 end, with the missing end drawn from the germline J gene. The rearrangement uses TRBV15 and TRBJ2-7; 10 bases are a match to TRBD2. This CDR3 contains 16 residues. Germline V gene lookup returns CDR1 LNHNV and CDR2 YYDKDF (reference sequence). With V trimmed by 1 base and J by 4 bases, 7 bases remained unmatched. This chain's CDR3 is CATSRGGSGGVYEQYF. Partial CDR3 DNA: TGTGCCACCAGCAGAGGAGGGAGCGGGGGGGTTTACGAG.

In its sample, this clone was seen many times. The CDR3 loop reads CASSLMRYEQYF. The covered CDR3 bases are TGTGCCAGCAGCTTAATGAGGTACGAG. V is TRBV7-2 and J is TRBJ2-7; D remains ambiguous. Read coverage stops 3 residues before the CDR3 terminus; the germline J gene supplies the remainder. The CDR3 consists of 12 residues. V was shortened by 2 bases and J by 4 bases, with 6 bases between the two germline ends. From germline, CDR1 is SGHTA and CDR2 FQGNSA.

There are many counts of this clone. The CDR3 end is not reached by the read, which stops 3 residues before it; the germline J gene fills it in. This sequence joins TRBV7-2 and TRBJ1-2; a possible D gene is TRBD1 (6 bases). Germline assignment: CDR1 SGHTA and CDR2 FQGNSA. This CDR3 contains 14 residues. Deletions cut 1 base from V and 3 bases from J, with 9 bases between. The CDR3 reads CASSLDYRDYGYTF. CDR3 DNA (partial): TGTGCCAGCAGCTTAGATTACAGGGACTATGGC. Filled out from reference TRBV7-2 and TRBJ1-2, the complete variable domain reads GAGVSQSPSNKVTEKGKDVELRCDPISGHTALYWYRQSLGQGLEFLIYFQGNSAPDKSGLPSDRFSAERTGGSVSTLTIQRTQQEDSAVYLCASSLDYRDYGYTFGSGTRLTVV.

There are many counts of this clone. The missing CDR3 end, 3 residues past where the read stops, is filled in from the germline J gene. This chain joins TRBV20-1 and TRBJ2-1, with 14 bases aligning to TRBD2. V lost 5 bases, J lost 2 bases, and 5 bases stayed unmatched. Germline CDR1 and CDR2: DFQATT and SNEGSKA (reference sequence). This CDR3 is 16 amino acids long. The part of the CDR3 DNA that was read is TGCAGTGCTTACCCGACTAGCGGGGGGGCCTACAATGAG. Amino acids: CSAYPTSGGAYNE. The CDR3 in full is CSAYPTSGGAYNEQFF.

This clone was seen at least ten times. The CDR3 end falls 3 residues outside the read, so it is completed with the germline J gene. The chain joins TRBV4-2 to TRBJ1-1; D is unclear. The CDR3 spans 13 residues. Germline CDR1 is LGHNA and CDR2 is YNFKEQ. The V and J ends lost 4 bases and 2 bases respectively, with 8 bases between them. The sequenced part of the CDR3 DNA is TGTGCCAGCAGCCCTCGTCCCAACACTGAA. This translates into CASSPRPNTE. The full CDR3 is CASSPRPNTEAFF.

This clone occurred many times. The read comes to an end 3 residues before the CDR3 does, leaving the germline J gene to fill in the end. The chain employs TRBV11-3 and TRBJ2-3, with 10 nucleotides matching TRBD2. The junction had 2 bases not matched to a gene; V was cut back by 2 bases and J by 3 bases. The CDR3 runs 15 residues. Looked up from germline, CDR1 is SGHNT and CDR2 is YENEEA. The DNA read from the CDR3 is TGTGCCAGCAGCTTAAGTAGCGGGGGGACAGATACG. This gives the protein CASSLSSGGTDT. The full CDR3 reads CASSLSSGGTDTQYF.

This clone was recorded at least ten times. The read terminates 3 residues before the CDR3 end, so the remaining end is supplied by the germline J gene. The genes are TRBV5-1 and TRBJ2-3; D might be TRBD2 (5 bases). The CDR3 has 15 residues. From germline, CDR1 is SGHRS and CDR2 YFSETQ. V was pared by 0 bases and J by 2 bases, with 10 bases between. CDR3 region: CASSLGVDFTDTQYF. The CDR3 DNA, read in part, is TGCGCCAGCAGCTTGGGTGTGGACTTCACAGATACG. Supplemented by reference TRBV5-1 and TRBJ2-3, the full variable domain reads KAGVTQTPRYLIKTRGQQVTLSCSPISGHRSVSWYQQTPGQGLQFLFEYFSETQRNKGNFPGRFSGRQFSNSRSEMNVSTLELGDSALYLCASSLGVDFTDTQYFGPGTRLTVL.

This clone occurred many times. Sequencing ends 3 residues short of the CDR3 end; the germline J gene provides the rest. The genes are TRBV28 and TRBJ1-6; 7 nucleotides line up with TRBD1. Germline V CDR1 and CDR2: MDHEN, SYDVKM. The CDR3 extends over 15 amino acids. With V trimmed by 6 bases and J by 7 bases, 9 bases remained unmatched. The sequenced CDR3 bases are TGTGCCAGCAGATACAGACAGGGTTGGAATTCACCC. This codes for CASRYRQGWNSP. In full, the CDR3 reads CASRYRQGWNSPLHF.

There are many counts of this clone. Coverage ceases 3 residues before the CDR3 finishes, and the germline J gene fills in the end. This chain uses TRBV5-4 with TRBJ2-5; D possibly corresponds to TRBD2 (7 bases). The CDR3 length is 14 residues. Trimming took off 0 bases at V and 5 bases at J, with 11 bases between the two ends. Germline CDR1 and CDR2: SGHNT and YYREEE (reference sequence). The CDR3 sequence: CASSLEGGAETQYF. Partial CDR3 DNA: TGTGCCAGCAGCTTGGAGGGGGGGGCGGAGACC.

There are many counts of this clone. The CDR3 bases that were read are TGTGCCAGCAGCTCCGCGGCGGGGGATTCACCC. Residues: CASSSAAGDSP. In full, the CDR3 is CASSSAAGDSPLHF. This chain uses TRBV7-3 with TRBJ1-6; tentative D call: TRBD1 (5 bases). The CDR3 extends 3 residues past the end of the read, so its final part is completed from the germline J gene. The V gene's germline CDR1 is SGHTA and CDR2 FQGTGA. Deletions cut 4 bases from V and 8 bases from J, with 12 bases between. The CDR3 runs to 14 residues.